The clone carrying this TCR beta chain was recorded a few times. This record comes from a study of T cells in Graves' hyperthyroidism and ophthalmopathy. The CDR3 is made up of 14 amino acids. V was cut by 4 bases and J by 6 bases, with 13 bases left in between. The germline CDR1 and CDR2 sequences are LNHDA and SQIVND (reference sequence). Amplified regions were TCR beta CDR3 sequences from RNA transcripts. First-round RT-PCR targeting the TCR CDR3 was performed with the HTBI primer set. TCRdb processed the multiplex PCR reads anew with MiXCR; each CDR3 protein has one entry. This table holds approximately 600,000 distinct CDR3 sequences, 13% to 15% found once.

The TCR comes from a young woman with Graves' ophthalmopathy. The specimen was blood. The chain couples TRBV19 to TRBJ2-1, with D unclear. For the CDR3, the DNA is TGTGCCAGTAGTACAGGACGCTTAGGCAATGAGCAGTTCTTC. It encodes CASSTGRLGNEQFF.